This T cell receptor beta chain comes out of a study of blood T cell repertoires in COVID-19. This CDR3 has 16 amino acids. Germline V gives CDR1 SNHLY, CDR2 FYNNEI. V lost 6 bases, J lost 8 bases, and 15 bases stayed unmatched. Clones were sequenced by immunoSEQ multiplex PCR, and TCRdb holds only the in-frame ones, with some missing. The sample lists about 300,000 clones; over 75% were seen once. Recruits, aged roughly 18 to 95 years, lived in some 25 US areas. The sequence was collected from a man aged 25-40 years who had recovered from COVID-19. The rearrangement links TRBV2 to TRBJ2-1; 8 bases map to TRBD2. Sequencing was performed on PBMCs or T cells enriched from blood (not recorded which). Written as DNA, the CDR3 is TGTGCCAGCAGCCCCCCGGGGGGGCCCCGGGTGGATGAGCAGTTCTTC. Its translation is CASSPPGGPRVDEQFF.